This entry concerns a single TCR beta chain. The data originate from a study of graft-versus-host responses after intestinal transplantation. Sequencing used immunoSEQ multiplex PCR; TCRdb keeps in-frame clones, though not all of them. This sample has more than 45,000 clones, with more than 75% found just once. J gave up 6 bases and V 0 bases, and 3 bases lay outside the gene matches. Germline V gene lookup returns CDR1 SGHRS and CDR2 YFSETQ. The CDR3 is made up of 14 amino acids. This chain links TRBV5-1 with TRBJ1-2, with 9 bases lining up with TRBD1. The sequence came from a human patient who received an intestinal transplant, so some T cells may come from the graft donor. This specimen was PBMCs, taken about 120 days after intestinal transplantation. The DNA of the CDR3 is TGCGCCAGCAGCTTGGAAAGGACAGGGGATGGCTACACCTTC. This translates into CASSLERTGDGYTF.